Reported below is one T cell receptor beta chain. What it recognizes is unknown. This entry belongs to a study of T cell clones after liver transplantation. Study details: Samples came from ITN030ST, which attempted immunosuppression withdrawal within 2 years of liver transplantation. Third-party-reactive TCRbeta sequences from pre-transplant mixed lymphocyte reactions served as antigen-independent comparators. Three of the eight recipients were HCV-positive; the rest had non-autoimmune, non-viral transplant indications.

Study-wide points: A larger donor-reactive than third-party decline suggested partial antigen-specific deletion.

This CDR3 has 15 residues. The germline gives CDR1 MDHEN, CDR2 SYDVKM. V was clipped by 4 bases and J by 1 base, with 14 bases between them. The method was immunoSEQ multiplex PCR; TCRdb's version includes in-frame clones alone and lacks a portion of them. Of around 71,000 clones in the sample, around 80% were seen once. The J gene is TRBJ2-7, the V gene TRBV28; no clear D. The sample was CD4+ T cells from blood, taken 12 months after liver transplant. The sequence came from a human patient who received a liver transplant. Some T cells may be graft donor cells. CDR3 amino acids: CASSSWQQRSYEQYF. The CDR3 coding sequence is TGTGCCAGCAGTTCGTGGCAGCAAAGATCCTACGAGCAGTACTTC.